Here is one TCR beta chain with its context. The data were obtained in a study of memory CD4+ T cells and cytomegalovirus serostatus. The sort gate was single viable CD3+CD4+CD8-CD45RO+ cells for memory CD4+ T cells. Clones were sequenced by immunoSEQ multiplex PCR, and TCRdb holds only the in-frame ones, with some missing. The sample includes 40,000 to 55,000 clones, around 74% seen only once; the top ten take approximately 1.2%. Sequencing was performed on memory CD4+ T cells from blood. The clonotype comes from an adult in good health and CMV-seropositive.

CDR3 bases: TGCAGCGTGGATCCAATTGGGGGGGAAAAACTGTTTTTT. Its translation is CSVDPIGGEKLFF. V usage is TRBV29-1 and J usage is TRBJ1-4, with a weak D call TRBD1 (5 bases). This CDR3 spans 13 amino acids. Trimming pared 6 bases from V and 8 bases from J, leaving 16 bases between. CDR1 is SQVTM, CDR2 ANQGSEA, per germline.